The clone carrying this TCR beta chain was picked up one time. Participants were placed into cohorts based on the clinical history they reported. The data are from a study of blood T cell repertoires in COVID-19. V lost 5 bases and J lost 7; bases outside the gene matches: 6. This CDR3 has 13 residues. Germline CDR1 ENHRY, CDR2 SYGVKD. Using immunoSEQ multiplex PCR, the repertoire was profiled, and TCRdb retains in-frame clones only, with some absent. The sample includes under 250,000 clones, approximately 85% of them seen just once. Sequenced material: PBMCs or T cells enriched from blood (not recorded which). The rearrangement links TRBV10-3 to TRBJ1-2; 8 positions agree with TRBD1. The sequence was obtained from a woman in her forties or fifties with acute COVID-19. CDR3 amino acids: CAISSQGVVGYTF. The CDR3 nucleotides read TGTGCCATCAGTTCACAGGGGGTGGTTGGCTACACCTTC.